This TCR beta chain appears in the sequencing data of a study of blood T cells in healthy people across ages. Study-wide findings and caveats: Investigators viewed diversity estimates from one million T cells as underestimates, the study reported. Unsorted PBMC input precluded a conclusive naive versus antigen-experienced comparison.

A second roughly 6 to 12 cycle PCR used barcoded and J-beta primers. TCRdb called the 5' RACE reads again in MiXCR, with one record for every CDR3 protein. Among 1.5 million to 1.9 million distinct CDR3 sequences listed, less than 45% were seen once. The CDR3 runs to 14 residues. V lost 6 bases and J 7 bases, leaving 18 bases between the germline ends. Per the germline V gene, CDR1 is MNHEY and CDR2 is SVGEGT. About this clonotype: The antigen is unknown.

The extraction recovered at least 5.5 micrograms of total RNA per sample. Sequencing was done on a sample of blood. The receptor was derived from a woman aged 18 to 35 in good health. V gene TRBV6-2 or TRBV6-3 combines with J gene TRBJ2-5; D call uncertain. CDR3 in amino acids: CASRFRRLPRTQYF. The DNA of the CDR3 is TGTGCCAGCAGATTTCGCCGGCTACCTCGGACCCAGTACTTC.